This is a list of T cell receptor beta chains from one sample in a study of CD8+CD57+ T cells in acquired aplastic anemia. TCRdb used MiXCR to reprocess the reads, holding one entry per CDR3 protein. The sample comprises 150,000 to 180,000 distinct CDR3 sequences, approximately 52% of which are singletons, and about 12% rests with the top ten. The sample consisted of sorted CD4+, CD8+, or CD8+CD57+ T cells (not recorded which) from PBMCs. These receptor sequences come from a human donor with aplastic anemia. The conserved cysteine and the conserved F or W are not part of the CDR3 here. The order of the fields is clone size, V gene, CDR3 protein. The listing skips clone size in some rows; elsewhere it reads once, few, many or a size class.

many,TRBV4-1,ASSLDLSPNEQF
NA,TRBV11-2,ASSVGVSSYNEQF
many,TRBV5-5,ASSLGQGGSSYEQY
NA,TRBV10-1,ASSPGPAGADTQY
many,TRBV2,ASSEAHKTSGPYEQY
NA,TRBV6-2/TRBV6-3,ASSYSDSHPGNQPQH
many,TRBV19,ASSNELADSYNEQF
few,TRBV27,ASSHSRGERGNEQF
few,TRBV9,ASGPEGDGYT
many,TRBV5-5,ASSFPGQPSNSPLH
many,TRBV6-2/TRBV6-3,ASSVTVEQY
NA,TRBV15,ATSTRTGTVYEQY
few,TRBV7-8,ASSFLAGVEY
few,TRBV11-1,ASSPPRRRPYNEQL
many,TRBV7-9,ASSLKYEETQY
medium-sized,TRBV24-1,ATRGTVDTGELF
once,TRBV9,ASSVGRTRVDEQF
many,TRBV12-3/TRBV12-4,ASSSLGQSFSGNTIY
NA,TRBV20-1,SPLASSYEQY
NA,TRBV20-1,SARREGGGSTGELF
many,TRBV12-3/TRBV12-4,ASSRVPLSEQY
few,TRBV10-1,ASSELMGDTEAF
NA,TRBV7-2,ASSLVRGLAYEQY